These 20 T cell receptor beta chains came from one sample sequenced in a study of OX40 agonist ivuxolimab in advanced cancers. Profiling relied on immunoSEQ multiplex PCR, and the TCRdb table lists in-frame clones only, not all of them. The table shows approximately 52,000 clones, with under 85% occurring only once. The input for sequencing was CD4+ or CD8+ T cells sorted from blood, taken in a trial of the OX40 agonist ivuxolimab. Every receptor here comes from an adult with an advanced solid tumor such as melanoma, head and neck, liver or kidney cancer.

The chain carries TRBV5-1 and TRBJ1-2; the D is unclear. The V end lost 0 bases, the J end lost 8 bases, and 14 bases lay between the germline ends. Per germline, CDR1 SGHRS and CDR2 YFSETQ. There are 14 residues in the CDR3. The DNA of the CDR3 is TGCGCCAGCAGCTTGGCCAGGCAGGACCTGGGCTACACCTTC. This sequence encodes CASSLARQDLGYTF.

This clone was detected once. The chain joins TRBV11-2 to TRBJ2-1; D unclear. From germline, CDR1 is SGHAT and CDR2 FQNNGV. The CDR3 length is 16 residues. Trimming stripped 5 bases from V and 8 bases from J, with 22 bases between. In DNA, the CDR3 is TGTGCCAGCAGCCTAAGGGCAGACACCTCTGCGGATGAGCAGTTCTTC. Amino acid sequence: CASSLRADTSADEQFF.

CDR3 bases: TGCAGTGCTCTGGGGAACACTGAAGCTTTCTTT. It translates to CSALGNTEAFF. The chain employs TRBV20-1 and TRBJ1-1; D not resolved. Germline CDR1 and CDR2: DFQATT and SNEGSKA (reference sequence). The CDR3 length is 11 residues. V was pared by 5 bases and J by 1 base, with 5 bases between.

This rearrangement joins TRBV19 to TRBJ1-2; D possibly corresponds to TRBD1 (6 bases). V gave up 4 bases and J gave up 10 bases, with 16 bases separating them. The CDR3 is 13 residues long. Germline V gene lookup returns CDR1 LNHDA and CDR2 SQIVND (reference sequence). The CDR3 coding sequence is TGTGCCAGTAGTAGATCGGGACATAAAATCTACACCTTC. Residues: CASSRSGHKIYTF. Drawing the rest from reference TRBV19 and TRBJ1-2, the complete variable domain is DGGITQSPKYLFRKEGQNVTLSCEQNLNHDAMYWYRQDPGQGLRLIYYSQIVNDFQKGDIAEGYSVSREKKESFPLTVTSAQKNPTAFYLCASSRSGHKIYTFGSGTRLTVV.

V and J are TRBV6-6 and TRBJ2-1; perhaps TRBD1 as D (6 bases). The CDR3 covers 15 residues. In germline, CDR1 is MNHNY, CDR2 SVGAGI (reference sequence). V lost 6 bases to trimming and J lost 4 bases, with 16 bases between them. CDR3 DNA sequence: TGTGCCAGCAGCTACGACCGTACAGGGTACAATGAGCAGTTCTTC. This sequence encodes CASSYDRTGYNEQFF.

Concerning this clone: Compared with germline, one end of the junction differs, possibly owing to a read error. The chain is built from TRBV6-4 and TRBJ1-2; perhaps TRBD1 as D (5 bases). This CDR3 contains 13 residues. From germline, CDR1 is MRHNA and CDR2 SNTAGT. The CDR3 region is CASSDSNVGTRAF. CDR3 DNA sequence: TGTGCCAGCAGTGACTCGAATGTTGGGACCAGGGCCTTC.

V is TRBV7-8 and J is TRBJ1-2; D gene ambiguous. The CDR3 runs to 16 residues. Trimming pared 5 bases from V and 5 bases from J, leaving 21 bases between. CDR1 is SGHVS, CDR2 FQNEAQ, per germline. CDR3 region: CASSLGSISGTYGYTF. The CDR3, as DNA: TGTGCCAGCAGCCTAGGATCCATCTCGGGAACTTATGGCTACACCTTC.

This chain joins TRBV19 and TRBJ2-7, with D perhaps matching TRBD1 (5 bases). The germline gives CDR1 LNHDA, CDR2 SQIVND (reference sequence). The CDR3 is 14 amino acids. V lost 2 bases, J lost 1 base, and 9 bases lay in between. The CDR3 region is CASSIQDSSYEQYF. CDR3 nucleotide sequence: TGTGCCAGTAGTATACAAGACAGTTCCTACGAGCAGTACTTC.

The rearrangement uses TRBV9 and TRBJ2-5; weak D call: TRBD1 (5 bases). Germline CDR1 SGDLS, CDR2 YYNGEE. Trimming removed 3 bases at V and 2 bases at J, with 14 bases between. This CDR3 contains 15 residues. This CDR3 is CASSGYPTAQETQYF. The CDR3 DNA sequence: TGTGCCAGCAGCGGGTACCCGACAGCACAAGAGACCCAGTACTTC.

This clone occurred once. V usage is TRBV7-2 and J usage is TRBJ2-7; 13 positions agree with TRBD2. The CDR3 extends over 15 amino acids. J gave up 4 bases and V 5 bases, and 5 bases lay outside the gene matches. Looked up from germline, CDR1 is SGHTA and CDR2 is FQGNSA. CDR3 coding DNA: TGTGCCAGCAGCCCTAGGACTAGCGGGGGTTACGAGCAGTACTTC. Translating it yields CASSPRTSGGYEQYF.

V and J are TRBV11-3 and TRBJ1-1; 9 bases match TRBD1. The junction had 8 bases not matched to a gene; V was cut back by 2 bases and J by 7 bases. There are 15 residues in the CDR3. Germline V CDR1 and CDR2: SGHNT, YENEEA. The CDR3 spells CASSLPDRGRGEAFF. The CDR3 bases are TGTGCCAGCAGCTTACCGGACAGGGGACGGGGTGAAGCTTTCTTT. The full variable domain, in which reference TRBV11-3 and TRBJ1-1 provide the parts outside the CDR3, is EAGVVQSPRYKIIEKKQPVAFWCNPISGHNTLYWYLQNLGQGPELLIRYENEEAVDDSQLPKDRFSAERLKGVDSTLKIQPAELGDSAVYLCASSLPDRGRGEAFFGQGTRLTVV.

The chain carries TRBV7-2 and TRBJ1-2; perhaps TRBD1 as D (6 bases). The germline V gene has CDR1 SGHTA and CDR2 FQGNSA. The germline V and J ends were trimmed by 5 bases and 3 bases, with 10 bases remaining between them. The length of the CDR3 is 13 residues. In DNA, the CDR3 is TGTGCCAGCAGCGGGGGGGCGGACTATGGCTACACCTTC. Translating it yields CASSGGADYGYTF.

The chain recombines TRBV10-3 with TRBJ1-6; 7 bases match TRBD1. Germline trimming cut 11 bases from V and 5 bases from J; bases unmatched to any gene: 6. The CDR3 extends over 13 amino acids. The germline CDR1 and CDR2 sequences are ENHRY and SYGVKD. CDR3 amino acids: CAVGGTDNSPLHF. In DNA form, the CDR3 reads TGTGCCGTGGGGGGGACAGATAATTCACCCCTCCACTTT.

This clone was picked up one time. The chain carries TRBV19 and TRBJ1-6; the D is unclear. Germline lookup yields CDR1 LNHDA and CDR2 SQIVND (reference sequence). This CDR3 has 13 amino acids. Trimming shortened V by 5 bases and J by 6 bases, and 8 bases separated the two germline ends. The CDR3: CASSQELNSPLHF. The CDR3 coding sequence is TGTGCCAGTAGTCAGGAGCTTAATTCACCCCTCCACTTT.

The rearrangement links TRBV9 to TRBJ1-3, with D perhaps TRBD1 (6 bases). This CDR3 spans 16 amino acids. Germline CDR1 and CDR2: SGDLS and YYNGEE. V was cut by 0 bases and J by 2 bases, with 12 bases left in between. The CDR3 DNA is TGTGCCAGCAGCGTAGGAGCGGGGGCCACTGGAAACACCATATATTTT. This gives the protein CASSVGAGATGNTIYF.

This clone showed up just a few times. The chain employs TRBV6-1 and TRBJ1-2, with D hard to call. Germline CDR1 MNHNS, CDR2 SASEGT. The V gene lost 7 bases and the J gene lost 7 bases, with 13 bases spanning the gap. The CDR3 is 12 residues long. This CDR3 is CASIWASRGYTF. In DNA form, the CDR3 reads TGTGCCAGCATTTGGGCGAGCCGTGGCTACACCTTC.

The chain is built from TRBV9 and TRBJ1-2; D unresolved. V was cut by 6 bases and J by 8 bases, with 17 bases left in between. Germline assignment: CDR1 SGDLS and CDR2 YYNGEE. The CDR3 has 13 residues. CDR3 sequence: CASTALGSSGYTF. In nucleotides, the CDR3 is TGTGCCAGCACCGCCCTAGGTTCTTCCGGCTACACCTTC.

The rearrangement links TRBV19 to TRBJ1-1, with 9 bases identical to TRBD1. The CDR3 is made up of 16 amino acids. J lost 0 bases, V lost 4 bases, and 6 bases had no gene match. Germline V gene data show CDR1 as LNHDA and CDR2 as SQIVND (reference sequence). The CDR3 DNA reads TGTGCCAGTAGTAATTCGGACAGGGGAGTGAACACTGAAGCTTTCTTT. Amino acids: CASSNSDRGVNTEAFF. Full variable domain (missing parts from reference TRBV19 and TRBJ1-1): DGGITQSPKYLFRKEGQNVTLSCEQNLNHDAMYWYRQDPGQGLRLIYYSQIVNDFQKGDIAEGYSVSREKKESFPLTVTSAQKNPTAFYLCASSNSDRGVNTEAFFGQGTRLTVV.

V gene TRBV30 combines with J gene TRBJ1-3; no reliable D call. Germline V gene lookup returns CDR1 GTSNPN and CDR2 SVGIG (reference sequence). Trimming cost V 1 base and J 5 bases, with 21 bases left between them. This CDR3 has 17 amino acids. This chain's CDR3 is CAWSATYGPGQRNTIYF. Written as DNA, the CDR3 is TGTGCCTGGAGTGCCACCTACGGTCCGGGCCAAAGAAACACCATATATTTT.

The chain couples TRBV4-1 to TRBJ2-1; 15 bases map to TRBD2. With V trimmed by 4 bases and J by 5 bases, 6 bases remained unmatched. Germline-derived CDR1 and CDR2 are MGHRA and YSYEKL. This CDR3 spans 17 amino acids. The CDR3 DNA is TGCGCCAGCAGCCGAGGGACTAGCGGGGGGTTTAACAATGAGCAGTTCTTC. Its translation is CASSRGTSGGFNNEQFF.